This is a list of T cell receptor beta chains from one sample in a study of cytomegalovirus exposure and HLA in healthy donors. Using immunoSEQ multiplex PCR, the repertoire was profiled, and TCRdb retains in-frame clones only, with some absent. This sample has 150,000 or so clones, with 75% to 80% found just once. Sequenced sample: PBMCs. These TCRs come from a male donor in good health and CMV-seronegative. CDR3s include the opening cysteine and the closing phenylalanine or tryptophan. A D gene is named only where the DNA matches it firmly. Only part of the rows carry a size: once, few, many, or a class if the clone is expanded.

clone_size | j_call | d_call | v_call | cdr3_nt | cdr3_aa
once | TRBJ1-3 | NA | TRBV29-1 | TGCAGCGTTGAGGGGACATACTCTGGAAACACCATATATTTT | CSVEGTYSGNTIYF
NA | TRBJ2-7 | TRBD2 | TRBV6-5 | TGTGCCAGGAAGAGCGGGAGGGCCCACGAGCAGTACTTC | CARKSGRAHEQYF
NA | TRBJ2-1 | TRBD1 | TRBV9 | TGTGCCAGCAGCGTCGGGACAGGGGCCTACAATGAGCAGTTCTTC | CASSVGTGAYNEQFF
NA | TRBJ2-7 | TRBD2 | TRBV5-6 | TGTGCCAGCAGCTTCGGGACTAGGCAACTGGAGCAGTACTTC | CASSFGTRQLEQYF
NA | TRBJ1-1 | NA | TRBV18 | TGTGCCAGCTCACCAATGGCAGGATCAAACACTGAAGCTTTCTTT | CASSPMAGSNTEAFF
NA | TRBJ2-5 | TRBD1 | TRBV14 | TGTGCCAGCAGCCTGACAGGGGGCCGACAGACCCAGTACTTC | CASSLTGGRQTQYF
NA | TRBJ2-3 | TRBD1 | TRBV18 | TGTGCCAGCTCACGAGGGACAGCGAGCACAGATACGCAGTATTTT | CASSRGTASTDTQYF
NA | TRBJ1-1 | TRBD1 | TRBV7-9 | TGTGCCAGCAGCCCATGGACAGGGCAGAACACTGAAGCTTTCTTT | CASSPWTGQNTEAFF
NA | TRBJ1-4 | TRBD1 | TRBV6-5 | TGTGCCAGCAGTCCCCTCCAGGGGGCGAGTGAAAAACTGTTTTTT | CASSPLQGASEKLFF
NA | TRBJ1-2 | NA | TRBV10-3 | TGTGCCATCAGTGCTAGATATGGCTACACCTTC | CAISARYGYTF
NA | TRBJ2-5 | TRBD2 | TRBV9 | TGTGCCAGCAGCGTAAGGTCTAGCGGGAGTTTCCAAGAGACCCAGTACTTC | CASSVRSSGSFQETQYF
NA | TRBJ2-5 | TRBD2 | TRBV9 | TGTGCCAGCAGCGTAGGTTTAGCGGGGGGGCCCCAAGAGACCCAGTACTTC | CASSVGLAGGPQETQYF
NA | TRBJ1-4 | TRBD1 | TRBV5-1 | TGCGCCAGCAGCATACAGGGGCGTAATGAAAAACTGTTTTTT | CASSIQGRNEKLFF
NA | TRBJ1-2 | NA | TRBV7-2 | TGTGCCAGCAGCCTGGGAGGGGGAGGGTATGGCTACACCTTC | CASSLGGGGYGYTF
NA | TRBJ2-7 | TRBD1 | TRBV7-9 | TGTGCCAGCAGCTTAGCGGGGACAGGGGACCTAATCGCCTACGAGCAGTACTTC | CASSLAGTGDLIAYEQYF
NA | TRBJ1-1 | NA | TRBV30 | TGTGCCTGGAGTATCCGGTTTGAAGCTTTCTTT | CAWSIRFEAFF
few | TRBJ1-5 | TRBD1 | TRBV23-1 | TGCGCCAGCAGTCATTCCGACAGGGCGGCCCAGCCCCAGCATTTT | CASSHSDRAAQPQHF
NA | TRBJ1-3 | TRBD1 | TRBV5-6 | TGTGCCAGCAGCCTCCAGGTTGTAGGGGGCCACGGGACCATATATTTT | CASSLQVVGGHGTIYF
few | TRBJ1-5 | TRBD1 | TRBV4-3 | TGCGCCAGCAGCCAAGAAAACAGGGGGGATCAGCCCCAGCATTTT | CASSQENRGDQPQHF
NA | TRBJ1-2 | NA | TRBV30 | TGTGCCTGGGGAGGGAGAGATGGCTACACCTTC | CAWGGRDGYTF
NA | TRBJ1-2 | TRBD1 | TRBV6-5 | TGTGCCAGCAGTTACCGGGACAGGGGGCGGGGCTATGGCTACACCTTC | CASSYRDRGRGYGYTF
NA | TRBJ1-2 | TRBD1 | TRBV6-5 | TGTGCCAGCAGTTACCCCTCGACAGGGATGGACTATGGCTACACCTTC | CASSYPSTGMDYGYTF
NA | TRBJ2-7 | NA | TRBV13 | TGTGCCAGCAGCCCCGGAGGGACGGGGGAGCAGTACTTC | CASSPGGTGEQYF
NA | TRBJ2-5 | NA | TRBV27 | TGTGCCACCAGTTTTGCAGGGGAAGAGACCCAGTACTTC | CATSFAGEETQYF
NA | TRBJ2-1 | NA | TRBV18 | TGTGCCAGCTCACCGGGACTCGACAATGAGCAGTTCTTC | CASSPGLDNEQFF
NA | TRBJ2-3 | TRBD2 | TRBV18 | TGTGCCAGCTCACCCCTTCTAGCGGGGGGCACAGATACGCAGTATTTT | CASSPLLAGGTDTQYF